The clone carrying this T cell receptor beta chain was recorded only once. The antigen is undetermined. The CDR3 loop spans 13 amino acids. Per germline, CDR1 SGHRS and CDR2 YFSETQ. V lost 1 base to trimming and J lost 9 bases, with 11 bases between them. Memory CD4+ cells were defined as CD4+CD45RO+CD25-. Semi-nested PCR with Nested Universal Primer A followed constant-region reverse priming of full-length variable regions. One entry per CDR3 protein, called by TCRdb with MiXCR from the 5' RACE reads. The repertoire holds approximately 40,000 distinct CDR3 sequences, with 30% as singletons. General observations from the study: Tumor-infiltrating Treg TCR alpha and beta sequences overlapped most with tumor naive CD4+ T cells, then blood naive. Tumor memory CD4+ T cell TCR gene usage clustered with blood and lymph node memory CD4+ cells and lymph node naive CD4+ cells.

The receptor was derived from a female donor with breast cancer. The chain combines TRBV5-1 with TRBJ2-1; possibly TRBD1 for D (6 bases). Sequencing was carried out using tumor-infiltrating memory CD4+ T cells sorted from the breast tumor. The sample's subset: memory CD4+ T cells, CD4+CD45RO+CD25-. The CDR3 DNA is TGCGCCAGCAGCTTGACAGGGAACGGTGAGCAGTTCTTC. Residues: CASSLTGNGEQFF.